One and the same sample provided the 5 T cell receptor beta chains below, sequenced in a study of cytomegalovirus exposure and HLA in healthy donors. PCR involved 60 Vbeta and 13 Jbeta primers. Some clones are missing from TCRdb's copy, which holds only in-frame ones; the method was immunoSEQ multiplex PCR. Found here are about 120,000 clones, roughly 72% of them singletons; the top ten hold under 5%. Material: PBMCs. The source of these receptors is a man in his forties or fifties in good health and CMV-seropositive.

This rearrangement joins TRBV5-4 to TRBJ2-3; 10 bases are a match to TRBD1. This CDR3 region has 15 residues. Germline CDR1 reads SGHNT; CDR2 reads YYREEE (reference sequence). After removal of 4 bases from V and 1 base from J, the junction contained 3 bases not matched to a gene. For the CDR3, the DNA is TGTGCCAGCAGCCGGGACAGGGGTGGCACAGATACGCAGTATTTT. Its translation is CASSRDRGGTDTQYF.

CDR3 in DNA: TGTGCCAGCAGCTTAGATCTGACAGGGGGAGAGACTGAAGCTTTCTTT. This encodes CASSLDLTGGETEAFF. The rearrangement uses TRBV11-2 and TRBJ1-1, with TRBD1 matching over 9 bases. Germline V lookup: CDR1 SGHAT, CDR2 FQNNGV. V was clipped by 0 bases and J by 5 bases; unmatched bases: 7. The CDR3 has 16 residues.

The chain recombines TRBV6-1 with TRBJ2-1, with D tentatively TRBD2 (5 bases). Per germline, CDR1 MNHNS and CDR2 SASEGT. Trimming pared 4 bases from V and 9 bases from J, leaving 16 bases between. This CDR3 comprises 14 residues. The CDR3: CASSVLGLAGEQFF. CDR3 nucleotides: TGTGCCAGCAGTGTTTTGGGTCTAGCTGGTGAGCAGTTCTTC.

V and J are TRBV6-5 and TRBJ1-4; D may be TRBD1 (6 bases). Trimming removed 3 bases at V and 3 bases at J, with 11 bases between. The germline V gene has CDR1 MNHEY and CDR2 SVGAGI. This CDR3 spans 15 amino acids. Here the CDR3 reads CASSYADSPNEKLFF. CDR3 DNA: TGTGCCAGCAGTTATGCGGACAGTCCTAATGAAAAACTGTTTTTT.

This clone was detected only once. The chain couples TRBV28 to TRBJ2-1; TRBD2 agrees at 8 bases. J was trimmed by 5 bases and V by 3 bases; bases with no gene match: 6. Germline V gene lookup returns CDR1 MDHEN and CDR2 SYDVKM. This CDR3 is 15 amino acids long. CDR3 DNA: TGTGCCAGCAGTTTCAGTCTAGCGGGTCACAATGAGCAGTTCTTC. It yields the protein CASSFSLAGHNEQFF.